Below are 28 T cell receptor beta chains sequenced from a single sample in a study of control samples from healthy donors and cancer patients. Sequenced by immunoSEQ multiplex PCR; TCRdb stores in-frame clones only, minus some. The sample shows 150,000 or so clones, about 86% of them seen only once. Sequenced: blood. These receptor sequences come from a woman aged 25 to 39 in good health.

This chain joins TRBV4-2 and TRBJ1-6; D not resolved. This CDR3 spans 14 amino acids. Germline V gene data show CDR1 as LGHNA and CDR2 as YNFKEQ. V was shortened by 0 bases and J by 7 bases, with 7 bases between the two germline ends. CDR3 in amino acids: CASSQDLQNSPLHF. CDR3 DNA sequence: TGTGCCAGCAGCCAAGATCTTCAGAATTCACCCCTCCACTTT.

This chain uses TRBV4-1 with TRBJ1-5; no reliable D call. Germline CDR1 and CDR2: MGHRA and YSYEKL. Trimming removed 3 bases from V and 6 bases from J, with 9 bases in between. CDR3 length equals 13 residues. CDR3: CASSHPGSQPQHF. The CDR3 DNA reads TGCGCCAGCAGCCACCCAGGTTCTCAGCCCCAGCATTTT.

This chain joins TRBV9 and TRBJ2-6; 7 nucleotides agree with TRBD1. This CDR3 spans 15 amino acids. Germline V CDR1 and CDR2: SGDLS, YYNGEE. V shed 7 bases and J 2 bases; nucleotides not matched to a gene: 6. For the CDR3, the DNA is TGTGCCAGCCGGGACAGACCCACTGGGGCCAACGTCCTGACTTTC. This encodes CASRDRPTGANVLTF. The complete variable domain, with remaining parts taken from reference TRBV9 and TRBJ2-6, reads DSGVTQTPKHLITATGQRVTLRCSPRSGDLSVYWYQQSLDQGLQFLIQYYNGEERAKGNILERFSAQQFPDLHSELNLSSLELGDSALYFCASRDRPTGANVLTFGAGSRLTVL.

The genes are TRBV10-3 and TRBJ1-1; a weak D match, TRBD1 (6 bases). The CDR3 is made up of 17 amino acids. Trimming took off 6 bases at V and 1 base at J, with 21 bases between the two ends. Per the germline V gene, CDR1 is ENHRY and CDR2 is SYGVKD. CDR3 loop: CAISQTHTGRQNTEAFF. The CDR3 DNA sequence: TGTGCCATCAGCCAGACTCATACAGGGAGGCAGAACACTGAAGCTTTCTTT.

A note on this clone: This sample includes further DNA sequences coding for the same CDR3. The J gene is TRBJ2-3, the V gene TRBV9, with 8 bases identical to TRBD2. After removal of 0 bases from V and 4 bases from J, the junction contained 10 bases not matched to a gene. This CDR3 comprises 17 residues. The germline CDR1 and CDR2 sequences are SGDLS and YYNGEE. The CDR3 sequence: CASSVGSPGGPADTQYF. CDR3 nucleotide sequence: TGTGCCAGCAGCGTAGGAAGCCCGGGGGGGCCCGCAGATACGCAGTATTTT.

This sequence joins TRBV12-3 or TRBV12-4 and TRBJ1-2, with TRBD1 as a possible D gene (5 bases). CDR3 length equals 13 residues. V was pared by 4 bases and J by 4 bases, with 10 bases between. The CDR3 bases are TGTGCCAGCAGTTGGGCGGGGGGCTATGGCTACACCTTC. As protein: CASSWAGGYGYTF.

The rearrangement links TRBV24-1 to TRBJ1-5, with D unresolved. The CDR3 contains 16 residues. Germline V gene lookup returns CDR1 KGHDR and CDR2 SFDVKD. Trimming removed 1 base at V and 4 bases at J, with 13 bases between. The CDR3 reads CATSDLRAPPNQPQHF. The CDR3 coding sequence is TGTGCCACCAGTGATTTACGGGCCCCTCCGAATCAGCCCCAGCATTTT.

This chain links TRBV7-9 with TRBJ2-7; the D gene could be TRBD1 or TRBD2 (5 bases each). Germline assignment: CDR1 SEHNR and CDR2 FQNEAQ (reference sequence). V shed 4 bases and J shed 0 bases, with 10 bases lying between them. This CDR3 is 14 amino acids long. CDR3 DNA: TGTGCCAGCAGCTGGGACGGAAGCTCCTACGAGCAGTACTTC. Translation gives CASSWDGSSYEQYF. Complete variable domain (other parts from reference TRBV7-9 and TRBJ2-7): DTGVSQNPRHKITKRGQNVTFRCDPISEHNRLYWYRQTLGQGPEFLTYFQNEAQLEKSRLLSDRFSAERPKGSFSTLEIQRTEQGDSAMYLCASSWDGSSYEQYFGPGTRLTVT.

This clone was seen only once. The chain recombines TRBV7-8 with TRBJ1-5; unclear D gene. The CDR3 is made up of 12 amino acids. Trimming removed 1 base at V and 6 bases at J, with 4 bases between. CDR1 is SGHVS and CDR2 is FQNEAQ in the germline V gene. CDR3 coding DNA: TGTGCCAGCAGCTTAGTGGGTCAGCCCCAGCATTTT. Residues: CASSLVGQPQHF.

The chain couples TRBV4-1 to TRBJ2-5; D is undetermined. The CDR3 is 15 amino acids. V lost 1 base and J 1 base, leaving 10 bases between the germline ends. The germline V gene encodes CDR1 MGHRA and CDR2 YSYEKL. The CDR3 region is CASSQVGRIQETQYF. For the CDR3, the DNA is TGCGCCAGCAGCCAAGTTGGCAGAATCCAAGAGACCCAGTACTTC.

This chain's CDR3 is CASSYRGEAFF. For the CDR3, the DNA is TGTGCCAGCAGTTACAGGGGTGAAGCTTTCTTT. This chain uses TRBV6-5 with TRBJ1-1; tentative D call: TRBD1 (5 bases). Between the trimmed V and J ends, which lost 2 bases and 7 bases, there was a span of 5 bases. The V gene's germline CDR1 is MNHEY and CDR2 SVGAGI. The CDR3 totals 11 residues.

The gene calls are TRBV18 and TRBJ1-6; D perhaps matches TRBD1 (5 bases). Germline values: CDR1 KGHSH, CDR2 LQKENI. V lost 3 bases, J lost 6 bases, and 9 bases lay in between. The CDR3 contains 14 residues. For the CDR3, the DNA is TGTGCCAGCTCACCGGGGGGGTCTAATTCACCCCTCCACTTT. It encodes CASSPGGSNSPLHF.

CDR3 DNA sequence: TGTGCCAGCAGTTTAGGGACAGGAAACAATCAGCCCCAGCATTTT. Translating it yields CASSLGTGNNQPQHF. This chain uses TRBV28 with TRBJ1-5; 8 bases align to TRBD1. The germline V gene encodes CDR1 MDHEN and CDR2 SYDVKM. The V segment lost 2 bases and the J segment 3 bases; nucleotides outside the gene matches: 3. CDR3 length: 15 residues.

The DNA of the CDR3 is TGTGCCAGCAGCTCCGGGCAGGGTCTCAACGGGGAGCAGTTCTTC. It specifies CASSSGQGLNGEQFF. This chain joins TRBV11-3 and TRBJ2-1; TRBD1 is a possible D gene (5 bases). V lost 4 bases to trimming and J lost 10 bases, with 20 bases between them. The CDR3 has 15 amino acids. CDR1 is SGHNT and CDR2 is YENEEA in the germline V gene. The entire variable domain, with the rest obtained from reference TRBV11-3 and TRBJ2-1, is as follows: EAGVVQSPRYKIIEKKQPVAFWCNPISGHNTLYWYLQNLGQGPELLIRYENEEAVDDSQLPKDRFSAERLKGVDSTLKIQPAELGDSAVYLCASSSGQGLNGEQFFGPGTRLTVL.

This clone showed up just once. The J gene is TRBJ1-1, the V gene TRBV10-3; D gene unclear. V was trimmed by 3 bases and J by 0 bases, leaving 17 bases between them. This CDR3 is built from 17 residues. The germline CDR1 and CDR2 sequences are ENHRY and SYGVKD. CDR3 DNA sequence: TGTGCCATCAGTGATGCGGCCGGGTTAACTATGAACACTGAAGCTTTCTTT. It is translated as CAISDAAGLTMNTEAFF.

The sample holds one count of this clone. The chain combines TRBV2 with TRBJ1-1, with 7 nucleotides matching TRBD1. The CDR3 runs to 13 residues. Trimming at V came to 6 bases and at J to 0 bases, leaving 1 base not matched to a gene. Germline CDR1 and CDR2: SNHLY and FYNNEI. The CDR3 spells CASRDRMNTEAFF. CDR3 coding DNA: TGTGCCAGCAGGGACAGGATGAACACTGAAGCTTTCTTT.

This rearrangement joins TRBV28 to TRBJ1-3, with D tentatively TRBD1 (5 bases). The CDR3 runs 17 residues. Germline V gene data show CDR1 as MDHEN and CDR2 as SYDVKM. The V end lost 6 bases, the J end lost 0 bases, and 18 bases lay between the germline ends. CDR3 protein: CASSPAQGLDSGNTIYF. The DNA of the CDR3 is TGTGCCAGCAGCCCGGCTCAGGGCTTAGACTCTGGAAACACCATATATTTT.

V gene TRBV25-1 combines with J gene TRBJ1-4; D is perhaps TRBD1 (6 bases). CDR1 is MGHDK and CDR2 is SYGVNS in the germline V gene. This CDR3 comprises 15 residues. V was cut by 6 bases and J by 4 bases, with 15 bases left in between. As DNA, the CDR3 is TGTGCCAGCAGGACCTGGATCAGGGGTAATGAAAAACTGTTTTTT. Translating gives CASRTWIRGNEKLFF.

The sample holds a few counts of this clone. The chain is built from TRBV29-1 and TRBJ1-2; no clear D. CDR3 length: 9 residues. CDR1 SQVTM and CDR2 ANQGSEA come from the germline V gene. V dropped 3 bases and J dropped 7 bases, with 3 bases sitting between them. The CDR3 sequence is CSVDPGYTF. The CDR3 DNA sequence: TGCAGCGTTGACCCTGGCTACACCTTC.

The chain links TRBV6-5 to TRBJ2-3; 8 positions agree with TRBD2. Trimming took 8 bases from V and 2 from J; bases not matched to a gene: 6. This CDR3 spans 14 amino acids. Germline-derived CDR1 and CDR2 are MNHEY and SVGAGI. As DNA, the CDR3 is TGTGCCAGCCGAACTAGCGGTTACACAGATACGCAGTATTTT. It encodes CASRTSGYTDTQYF.

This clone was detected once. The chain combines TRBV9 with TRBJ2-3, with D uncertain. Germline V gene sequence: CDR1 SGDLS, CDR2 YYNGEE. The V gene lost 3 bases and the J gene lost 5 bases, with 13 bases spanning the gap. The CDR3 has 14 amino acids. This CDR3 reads CASSATSGLDTQYF. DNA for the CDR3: TGTGCCAGCAGCGCGACCTCCGGGTTAGATACGCAGTATTTT.

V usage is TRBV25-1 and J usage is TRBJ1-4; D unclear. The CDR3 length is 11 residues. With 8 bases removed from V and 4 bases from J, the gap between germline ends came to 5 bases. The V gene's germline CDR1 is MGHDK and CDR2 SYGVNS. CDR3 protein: CASQVNEKLFF. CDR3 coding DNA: TGTGCCAGCCAAGTTAATGAAAAACTGTTTTTT.

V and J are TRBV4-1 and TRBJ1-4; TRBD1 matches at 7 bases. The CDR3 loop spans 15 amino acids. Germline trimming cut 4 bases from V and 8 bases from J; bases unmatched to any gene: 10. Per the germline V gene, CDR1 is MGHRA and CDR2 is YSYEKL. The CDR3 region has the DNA TGCGCCAGCAGCCGGGGCCGACAGGGTGGCGAAAAACTGTTTTTT. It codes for CASSRGRQGGEKLFF.

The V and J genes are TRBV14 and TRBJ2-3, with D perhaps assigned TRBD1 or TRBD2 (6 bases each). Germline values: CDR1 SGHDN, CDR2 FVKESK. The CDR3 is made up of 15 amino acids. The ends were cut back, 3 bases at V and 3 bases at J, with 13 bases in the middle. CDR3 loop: CASSHSGGPTDTQYF. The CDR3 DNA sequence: TGTGCCAGCAGCCACTCTGGGGGGCCTACAGATACGCAGTATTTT.

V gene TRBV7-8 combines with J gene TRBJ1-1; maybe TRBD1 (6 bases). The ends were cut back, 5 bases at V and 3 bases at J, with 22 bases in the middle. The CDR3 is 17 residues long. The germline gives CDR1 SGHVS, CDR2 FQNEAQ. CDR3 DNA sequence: TGTGCCAGCAGCGCCGGACAGAGGGATGTTCTGGACACTGAAGCTTTCTTT. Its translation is CASSAGQRDVLDTEAFF.

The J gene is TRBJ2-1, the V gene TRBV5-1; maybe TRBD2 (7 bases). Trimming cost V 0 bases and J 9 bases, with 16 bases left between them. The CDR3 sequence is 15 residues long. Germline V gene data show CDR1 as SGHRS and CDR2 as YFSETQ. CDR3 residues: CASSLEAGRGGEQFF. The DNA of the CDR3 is TGCGCCAGCAGCTTGGAAGCAGGGAGGGGGGGTGAGCAGTTCTTC.

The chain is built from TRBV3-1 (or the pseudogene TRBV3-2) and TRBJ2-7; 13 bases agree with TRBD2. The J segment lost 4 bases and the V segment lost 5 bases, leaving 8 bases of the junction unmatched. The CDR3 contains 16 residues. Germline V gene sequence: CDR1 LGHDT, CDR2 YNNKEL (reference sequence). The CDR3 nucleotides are TGTGCCAGCAGCAATCTCAGGACTAGCGGGAGTTACGAGCAGTACTTC. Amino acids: CASSNLRTSGSYEQYF.

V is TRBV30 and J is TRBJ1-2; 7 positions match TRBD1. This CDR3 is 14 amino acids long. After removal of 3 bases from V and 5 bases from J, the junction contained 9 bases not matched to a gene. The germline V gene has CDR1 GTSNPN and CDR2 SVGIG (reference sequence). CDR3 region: CAWRILDRDYGYTF. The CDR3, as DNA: TGTGCCTGGAGAATCCTCGACAGGGATTATGGCTACACCTTC.